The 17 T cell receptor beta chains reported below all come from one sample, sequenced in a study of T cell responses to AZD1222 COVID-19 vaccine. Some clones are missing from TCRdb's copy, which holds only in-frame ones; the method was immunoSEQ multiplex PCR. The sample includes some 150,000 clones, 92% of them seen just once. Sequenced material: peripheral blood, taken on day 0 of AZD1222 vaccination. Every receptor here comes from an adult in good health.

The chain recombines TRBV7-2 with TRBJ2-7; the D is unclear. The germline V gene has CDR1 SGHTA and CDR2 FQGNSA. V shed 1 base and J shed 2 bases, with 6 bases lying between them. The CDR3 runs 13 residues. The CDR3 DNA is TGTGCCAGCAGCTTAGTTGGTCCCTACGAGCAGTACTTC. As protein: CASSLVGPYEQYF.

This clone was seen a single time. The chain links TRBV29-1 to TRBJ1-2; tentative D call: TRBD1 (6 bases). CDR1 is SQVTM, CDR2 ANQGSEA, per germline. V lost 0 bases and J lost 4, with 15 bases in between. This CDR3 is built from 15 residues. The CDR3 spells CSVEDQGPSPYGYTF. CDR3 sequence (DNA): TGCAGCGTTGAAGATCAGGGGCCTTCCCCCTATGGCTACACCTTC.

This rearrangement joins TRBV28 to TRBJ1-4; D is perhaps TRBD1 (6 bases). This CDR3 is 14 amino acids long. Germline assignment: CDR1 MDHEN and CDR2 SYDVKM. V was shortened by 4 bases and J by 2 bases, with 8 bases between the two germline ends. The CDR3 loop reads CASSWTATNEKLFF. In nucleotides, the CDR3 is TGTGCCAGCAGTTGGACAGCCACTAATGAAAAACTGTTTTTT.

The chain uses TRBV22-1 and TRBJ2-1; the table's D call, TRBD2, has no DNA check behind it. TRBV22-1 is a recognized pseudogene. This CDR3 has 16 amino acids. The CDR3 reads CPGSAPTARTGDEQFF. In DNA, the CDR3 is TGTCCTGGGAGCGCCCCCACCGCCCGAACCGGAGATGAGCAGTTCTTC.

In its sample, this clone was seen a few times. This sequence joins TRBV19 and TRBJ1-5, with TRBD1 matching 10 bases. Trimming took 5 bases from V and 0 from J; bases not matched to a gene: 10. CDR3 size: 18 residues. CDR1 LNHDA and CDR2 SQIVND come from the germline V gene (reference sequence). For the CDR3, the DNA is TGTGCCAGTAGTCCTTGGGACAGGGGCACTTATAGCAATCAGCCCCAGCATTTT. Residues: CASSPWDRGTYSNQPQHF.

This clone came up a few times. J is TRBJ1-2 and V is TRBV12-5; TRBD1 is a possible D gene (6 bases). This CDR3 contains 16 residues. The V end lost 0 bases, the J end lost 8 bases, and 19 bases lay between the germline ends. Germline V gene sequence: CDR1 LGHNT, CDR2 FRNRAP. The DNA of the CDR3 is TGTGCTAGTGGTTTGGTATCTGGGACACTGATATCGGGCTACACCTTC. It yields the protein CASGLVSGTLISGYTF.

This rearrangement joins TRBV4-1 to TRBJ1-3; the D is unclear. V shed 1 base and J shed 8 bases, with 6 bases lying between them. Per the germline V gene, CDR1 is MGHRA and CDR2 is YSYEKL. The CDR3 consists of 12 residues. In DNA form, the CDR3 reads TGCGCCAGCAGCCAAGCTGGCTACACCATATATTTT. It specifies CASSQAGYTIYF.

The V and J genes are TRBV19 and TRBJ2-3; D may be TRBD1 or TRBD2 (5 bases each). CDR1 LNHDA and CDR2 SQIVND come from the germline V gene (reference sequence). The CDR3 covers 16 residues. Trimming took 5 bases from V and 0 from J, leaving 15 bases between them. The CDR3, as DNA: TGTGCCAGTAGTCCGAGAGGGGCTTCTAGCACAGATACGCAGTATTTT. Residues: CASSPRGASSTDTQYF. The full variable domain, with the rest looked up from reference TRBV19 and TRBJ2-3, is DGGITQSPKYLFRKEGQNVTLSCEQNLNHDAMYWYRQDPGQGLRLIYYSQIVNDFQKGDIAEGYSVSREKKESFPLTVTSAQKNPTAFYLCASSPRGASSTDTQYFGPGTRLTVL.

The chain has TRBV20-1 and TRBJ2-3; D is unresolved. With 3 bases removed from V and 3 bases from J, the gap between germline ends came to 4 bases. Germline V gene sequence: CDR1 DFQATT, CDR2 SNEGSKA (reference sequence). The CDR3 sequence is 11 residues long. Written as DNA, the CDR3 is TGCAGTGCTAGTCCGACAGATACGCAGTATTTT. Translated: CSASPTDTQYF.

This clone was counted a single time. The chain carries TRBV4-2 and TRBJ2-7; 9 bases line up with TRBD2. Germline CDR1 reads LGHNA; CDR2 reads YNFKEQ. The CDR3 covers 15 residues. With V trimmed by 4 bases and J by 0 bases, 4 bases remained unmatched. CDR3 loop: CASSPGLALSYEQYF. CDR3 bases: TGTGCCAGCAGCCCAGGACTAGCGCTCTCCTACGAGCAGTACTTC.

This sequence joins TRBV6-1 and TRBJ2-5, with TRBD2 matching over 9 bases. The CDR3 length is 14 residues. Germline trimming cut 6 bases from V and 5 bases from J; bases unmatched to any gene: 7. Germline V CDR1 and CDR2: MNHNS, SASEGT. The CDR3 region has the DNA TGTGCCAGCAGCCAAATAGCGGGAGTGGAGACCCAGTACTTC. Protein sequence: CASSQIAGVETQYF.

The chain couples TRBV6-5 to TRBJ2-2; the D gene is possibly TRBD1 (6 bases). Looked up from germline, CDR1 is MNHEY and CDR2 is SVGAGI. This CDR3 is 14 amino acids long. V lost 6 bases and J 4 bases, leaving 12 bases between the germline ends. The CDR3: CASRQGSGTGELFF. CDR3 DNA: TGTGCCAGCAGACAGGGTTCGGGCACCGGGGAGCTGTTTTTT.

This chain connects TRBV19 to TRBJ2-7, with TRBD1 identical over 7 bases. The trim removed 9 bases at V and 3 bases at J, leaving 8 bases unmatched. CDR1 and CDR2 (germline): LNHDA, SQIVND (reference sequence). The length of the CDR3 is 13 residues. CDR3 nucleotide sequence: TGTGCCAGCTCGGGACAGCCCTACTACGAGCAGTACTTC. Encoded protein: CASSGQPYYEQYF.

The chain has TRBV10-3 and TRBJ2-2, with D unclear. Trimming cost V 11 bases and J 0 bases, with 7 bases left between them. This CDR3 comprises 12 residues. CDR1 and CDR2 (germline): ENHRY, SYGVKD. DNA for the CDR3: TGTGCCTTCGCTACGAACACCGGGGAGCTGTTTTTT. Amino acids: CAFATNTGELFF.

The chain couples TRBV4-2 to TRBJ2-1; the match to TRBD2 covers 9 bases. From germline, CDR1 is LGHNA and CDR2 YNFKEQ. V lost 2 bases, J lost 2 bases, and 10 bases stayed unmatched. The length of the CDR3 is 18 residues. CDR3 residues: CASSQTTSGIGPYNEQFF. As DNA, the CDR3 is TGTGCCAGCAGCCAAACGACTAGCGGTATTGGCCCCTACAATGAGCAGTTCTTC.

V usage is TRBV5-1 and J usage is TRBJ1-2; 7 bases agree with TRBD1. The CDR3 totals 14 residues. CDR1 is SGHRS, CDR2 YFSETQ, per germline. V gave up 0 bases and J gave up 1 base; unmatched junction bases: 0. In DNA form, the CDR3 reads TGCGCCAGCAGCTTGGACAGGGGTAACTATGGCTACACCTTC. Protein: CASSLDRGNYGYTF.

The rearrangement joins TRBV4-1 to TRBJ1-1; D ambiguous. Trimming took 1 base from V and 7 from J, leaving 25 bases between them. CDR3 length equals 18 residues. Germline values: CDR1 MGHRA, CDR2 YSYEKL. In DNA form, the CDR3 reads TGCGCCAGCAGCCAAGCCTTTGAGGAGGCGACCCCTTTTCTTGAAGCTTTCTTT. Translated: CASSQAFEEATPFLEAFF.